The rows below give T cell receptor beta chains drawn from one sample of a study of blood T cell repertoires in COVID-19. Libraries were prepared by immunoSEQ multiplex PCR; TCRdb keeps only in-frame clonotypes and omits some of them. The sample holds some 70,000 clones, 76% seen once. The sequenced sample was peripheral blood. The receptors shown here come from a man between 60 and 70 years old with COVID-19, enrolled during active disease. The CDR3 runs from the conserved cysteine through the conserved F or W. The D gene is left open where the match is weak. Only part of the rows carry a size: once, few, many, or a class if the clone is expanded.

TRBV27	TRBD2	TRBJ2-3	.	CASSYTLFGLAGGLADTQYF	TGTGCCAGCAGTTATACCCTTTTTGGACTAGCGGGGGGACTAGCAGATACGCAGTATTTT
TRBV11-2	TRBD2	TRBJ2-2	.	CASSKKRGANTGELFF	TGTGCCAGCAGCAAAAAGCGGGGTGCGAACACCGGGGAGCTGTTTTTT
TRBV28	TRBD2	TRBJ2-3	.	CASSLSGTSGTQYF	TGTGCCAGCAGTTTATCGGGGACTAGCGGTACGCAGTATTTT
TRBV5-4	.	TRBJ2-5	.	CASSGGAFVETQYF	TGTGCCAGCAGCGGGGGGGCTTTTGTGGAGACCCAGTACTTC
TRBV9	.	TRBJ2-5	few	CASSVEPTQETQYF	TGTGCCAGCAGCGTAGAGCCAACCCAAGAGACCCAGTACTTC
TRBV5-1	.	TRBJ2-5	.	CASSFGQGAETQYF	TGCGCCAGCAGCTTTGGGCAGGGTGCAGAGACCCAGTACTTC
TRBV2	.	TRBJ2-2	.	CASSSKRDTGELFF	TGTGCCAGCAGTTCCAAGAGAGATACCGGGGAGCTGTTTTTT
TRBV5-4	.	TRBJ2-3	.	CASSLAGPGDTQYF	TGTGCCAGCAGCTTGGCTGGGCCAGGAGATACGCAGTATTTT
TRBV12-5	.	TRBJ1-1	once	CASGLAGHYTEAFF	TGTGCTAGTGGTTTGGCAGGACATTACACTGAAGCTTTCTTT
TRBV6-5	TRBD1	TRBJ1-6	.	CASSYRPGTGVSPLHF	TGTGCCAGCAGTTATCGTCCCGGGACAGGGGTTTCACCCCTCCACTTT
TRBV5-1	TRBD1	TRBJ2-1	.	CASSETFGQGITEQFF	TGCGCCAGCAGCGAGACTTTCGGACAGGGAATTACTGAGCAGTTCTTC
TRBV5-1	TRBD2	TRBJ2-7	.	CASSLTSGSTEQYF	TGCGCCAGCAGCTTGACTAGCGGGAGCACCGAGCAGTACTTC
TRBV2	.	TRBJ1-3	.	CASSLLGLGGSGNTIYF	TGTGCCAGCAGTCTTTTGGGCCTCGGAGGATCTGGAAACACCATATATTTT
TRBV24-1	.	TRBJ1-1	.	CATSDQANTEAFF	TGTGCCACCAGTGATCAGGCTAACACTGAAGCTTTCTTT
TRBV2	.	TRBJ2-7	.	CASSETEGWQYF	TGTGCCAGCAGTGAGACGGAGGGGTGGCAGTACTTC
TRBV29-1	TRBD1	TRBJ1-1	few	CSVGQGWGMNTEAFF	TGCAGCGTGGGACAGGGGTGGGGAATGAACACTGAAGCTTTCTTT
TRBV11-2	TRBD2	TRBJ2-2	few	CASTSTSGGVTGELFF	TGTGCCAGCACCTCGACTAGCGGGGGAGTTACCGGGGAGCTGTTTTTT
TRBV12-5	TRBD1	TRBJ2-7	.	CASGLTRDSRSYEQYF	TGTGCTAGTGGTTTGACCCGGGACAGCAGGTCCTACGAGCAGTACTTC
TRBV5-1	TRBD2	TRBJ2-2	.	CASSPLAANTGELFF	TGCGCCAGCAGCCCTCTAGCGGCGAACACCGGGGAGCTGTTTTTT
TRBV18	TRBD1	TRBJ1-1	.	CASSPGTGAVLEAFF	TGTGCCAGCTCACCAGGGACAGGGGCCGTTCTGGAAGCTTTCTTT
TRBV6-1	.	TRBJ2-7	medium-sized	CASSEGWEIGYEQYF	TGTGCCAGCAGTGAAGGGTGGGAGATAGGCTACGAGCAGTACTTC
TRBV5-4	.	TRBJ1-6	.	CASSWNSLGANSPLHF	TGTGCCAGCAGCTGGAACAGCCTTGGGGCCAATTCACCCCTCCACTTT
TRBV28	TRBD1	TRBJ2-2	once	CASSSPGGANTGELFF	TGTGCCAGCAGTTCCCCAGGGGGCGCGAACACCGGGGAGCTGTTTTTT
TRBV4-1	TRBD1	TRBJ1-2	.	CASSQPTGVGYTF	TGCGCCAGCAGCCAGCCGACAGGGGTCGGCTACACCTTC
TRBV5-1	.	TRBJ1-1	few	CASSPRGNTEAFF	TGCGCCAGCAGCCCCCGGGGTAACACTGAAGCTTTCTTT
TRBV14	TRBD2	TRBJ2-5	.	CASSRQLAGQETQYF	TGTGCCAGCAGCCGACAACTAGCGGGACAAGAGACCCAGTACTTC
TRBV13	TRBD1	TRBJ2-7	.	CASSQIDRGKTYEQYF	TGTGCCAGCAGCCAAATCGACAGGGGGAAGACCTACGAGCAGTACTTC
TRBV28	TRBD2	TRBJ2-3	.	CASSLAGGDTQYF	TGTGCCAGCAGCCTAGCGGGAGGGGATACGCAGTATTTT
TRBV6-5	.	TRBJ2-5	.	CASSYSRGLGTQYF	TGTGCCAGCAGTTACTCGCGCGGTCTGGGGACCCAGTACTTC
TRBV7-9	.	TRBJ1-6	.	CASSGRTDNSPLHF	TGTGCCAGCAGCGGACGGACAGATAATTCACCCCTCCACTTT
TRBV12-5	TRBD1	TRBJ1-4	.	CASGTGTGDEKLFF	TGTGCTAGCGGAACCGGGACAGGAGATGAAAAACTGTTTTTT
TRBV2	TRBD2	TRBJ2-2	.	CASSEGLAGGHGGELFF	TGTGCCAGCAGTGAAGGGCTAGCGGGGGGGCATGGCGGGGAGCTGTTTTTT
TRBV7-9	.	TRBJ1-1	.	CASSLRTEAFF	TGTGCCAGCAGCTTGAGAACTGAAGCTTTCTTT
TRBV2	.	TRBJ2-5	.	CASTGDQETQYF	TGTGCCAGCACCGGGGATCAAGAGACCCAGTACTTC
TRBV5-1	TRBD2	TRBJ2-3	.	CASSSNSGGAGDTQYF	TGCGCCAGCAGCTCAAATAGCGGGGGGGCCGGAGATACGCAGTATTTT
TRBV5-1	TRBD1	TRBJ1-6	.	CASSFLGTGGSGSPLHF	TGCGCCAGCAGCTTCCTCGGGACAGGGGGCAGCGGTTCACCCCTCCACTTT
TRBV24-1	.	TRBJ2-5	.	CATSDSAQGQETQYF	TGTGCCACCAGTGACTCGGCGCAGGGCCAAGAGACCCAGTACTTC
TRBV13	TRBD1	TRBJ2-4	many	CASSYQGVRTKNIQYF	TGTGCCAGCAGCTATCAGGGGGTAAGGACCAAAAACATTCAGTACTTC
TRBV23-1	TRBD2	TRBJ2-2	once	CASSRGLAGEVGELFF	TGCGCCAGCAGTAGGGGACTAGCGGGAGAAGTCGGGGAGCTGTTTTTT
TRBV14	.	TRBJ1-1	.	CASSLRGPGDSEAFF	TGTGCCAGCAGCCTACGGGGACCTGGGGACTCTGAAGCTTTCTTT
TRBV6-6	.	TRBJ2-1	few	CASSDGLINEQFF	TGTGCCAGCAGCGACGGGTTGATCAATGAGCAGTTCTTC
TRBV24-1	TRBD1	TRBJ1-2	once	CATSDRPTGVDGYTF	TGTGCCACCAGTGACAGACCAACAGGGGTTGATGGCTACACCTTC
TRBV5-1	TRBD1	TRBJ1-3	.	CASSLGTGFGNTIYF	TGCGCCAGCAGCTTGGGGACAGGGTTCGGAAACACCATATATTTT
TRBV6-1	.	TRBJ1-2	.	CASSEGGGEDGYTF	TGTGCCAGCAGTGAAGGGGGAGGGGAGGATGGCTACACCTTC
TRBV7-9	TRBD1	TRBJ1-2	.	CASSPRTGENYGYTF	TGTGCCAGCAGCCCCCGGACAGGGGAGAACTATGGCTACACCTTC
TRBV19	.	TRBJ1-5	.	CASSIKAAYSNQPQHF	TGTGCCAGTAGTATAAAGGCAGCGTATAGCAATCAGCCCCAGCATTTT
TRBV4-2	.	TRBJ1-1	.	CASSQRASNTEAFF	TGTGCCAGCAGCCAGCGGGCGTCGAACACTGAAGCTTTCTTT
TRBV18	.	TRBJ2-1	.	CASSPVTSPDEQFF	TGTGCCAGCTCACCAGTGACTAGTCCCGATGAGCAGTTCTTC
TRBV4-1	TRBD1	TRBJ1-1	.	CASSPGTAEAFF	TGCGCCAGCAGCCCTGGGACAGCAGAAGCTTTCTTT